This entry lists 32 T cell receptor beta chains sequenced from one sample in a study of T cell responses to AZD1222 COVID-19 vaccine. Method: immunoSEQ multiplex PCR; TCRdb's copy keeps in-frame clones and lacks some. The table includes over 100,000 clones, about nine tenths detected once. The source material was peripheral blood, sampled 28 days after the second AZD1222 dose. Receptor source: an adult who received the AZD1222 COVID-19 vaccine.

The chain recombines TRBV2 with TRBJ1-5, with no clear D. V lost 4 bases and J 2 bases, leaving 9 bases between the germline ends. Germline lookup yields CDR1 SNHLY and CDR2 FYNNEI. CDR3 size: 14 residues. DNA of the CDR3: TGTGCCAGCAGTGTTGGGCGCGGCAATCAGCCCCAGCATTTT. Amino acids: CASSVGRGNQPQHF.

The rearrangement joins TRBV2 to TRBJ1-4; D unclear. The germline CDR1 and CDR2 sequences are SNHLY and FYNNEI. CDR3 length: 15 amino acids. V lost 4 bases to trimming and J lost 5 bases, with 14 bases between them. The CDR3 here is CASSASRQLNEKLFF. The CDR3 nucleotides read TGTGCCAGCAGTGCAAGTCGGCAGCTGAATGAAAAACTGTTTTTT.

This chain links TRBV7-2 with TRBJ2-3; tentative D call: TRBD2 (6 bases). V was trimmed by 3 bases and J by 2 bases, leaving 12 bases between them. This CDR3 has 15 residues. Germline V CDR1 and CDR2: SGHTA, FQGNSA. The CDR3 sequence: CASSFRSGYTDTQYF. The CDR3 coding sequence is TGTGCCAGCAGCTTCCGAAGCGGGTACACAGATACGCAGTATTTT.

The CDR3, as DNA: TGTGCCAGCACCTCCGCCAGGGTATTTGGCTACACCTTC. This translates into CASTSARVFGYTF. This sequence joins TRBV6-5 and TRBJ1-2, with a weak D call TRBD1 (5 bases). The V gene lost 7 bases and the J gene lost 7 bases, with 16 bases spanning the gap. The germline CDR1 and CDR2 sequences are MNHEY and SVGAGI. The CDR3 is 13 residues long.

The V call is TRBV9, the J call TRBJ2-2, with D maybe TRBD1 (6 bases). The germline gives CDR1 SGDLS, CDR2 YYNGEE. V shed 0 bases and J shed 7 bases, with 16 bases lying between them. This CDR3 region has 16 residues. The CDR3 DNA sequence: TGTGCCAGCAGCGTAGACTCCAGGGGAGTGGGCGGGGAGCTGTTTTTT. Translated, it gives CASSVDSRGVGGELFF.

J is TRBJ1-1 and V is TRBV11-2; unclear D gene. CDR3 length: 16 residues. Trimming stripped 3 bases from V and 0 bases from J, with 14 bases between. Germline V gene sequence: CDR1 SGHAT, CDR2 FQNNGV. The chain's CDR3 is CASSFSGVGMNTEAFF. As DNA, the CDR3 is TGTGCCAGCAGCTTTTCCGGGGTAGGGATGAACACTGAAGCTTTCTTT.

The rearrangement uses TRBV5-1 and TRBJ1-2; the D gene is possibly TRBD1 (6 bases). Germline CDR1 reads SGHRS; CDR2 reads YFSETQ. The V and J ends lost 0 bases and 3 bases respectively, with 6 bases between them. The CDR3 runs 13 residues. Written as DNA, the CDR3 is TGCGCCAGCAGCTTGGACAGGGACTATGGCTACACCTTC. Protein product: CASSLDRDYGYTF.

The chain recombines TRBV3-1 (or the pseudogene TRBV3-2) with TRBJ1-3; D remains unclear. CDR1 and CDR2 from the germline V gene are LGHDT and YNNKEL (reference sequence). The CDR3 sequence is 13 residues long. Trimming shortened V by 2 bases and J by 3 bases, and 5 bases separated the two germline ends. The CDR3 protein is CASSQPIGNTIYF. The CDR3 DNA reads as TGTGCCAGCAGCCAACCCATTGGAAACACCATATATTTT.

The V gene is TRBV29-1, the J gene TRBJ1-2; 10 bases fit TRBD1. Germline V gene sequence: CDR1 SQVTM, CDR2 ANQGSEA. This CDR3 has 14 amino acids. The J segment lost 4 bases and the V segment lost 7 bases, leaving 9 bases of the junction unmatched. The CDR3 sequence is CSDSTDRGGYGYTF. The CDR3 DNA sequence: TGCAGCGATTCGACGGACAGGGGGGGCTATGGCTACACCTTC.

This chain connects TRBV9 to TRBJ1-6; 11 bases agree with TRBD1. The CDR3 is 15 residues long. The trim removed 5 bases at V and 8 bases at J, leaving 6 bases unmatched. Germline V gene data show CDR1 as SGDLS and CDR2 as YYNGEE. The CDR3 nucleotides are TGTGCCAGCAGTCGCCGGACAGGGGGCGATTCACCCCTCCACTTT. Its translation is CASSRRTGGDSPLHF.

V and J are TRBV6-2 or TRBV6-3 and TRBJ1-1; 7 nucleotides align to TRBD1. The CDR3 length is 16 residues. V lost 0 bases to trimming and J lost 5 bases; unmatched junction nucleotides: 9. Germline loops: CDR1 MNHEY, CDR2 SVGEGT. The CDR3 loop reads CASSYSGQARGTEAFF. The CDR3 nucleotides read TGTGCCAGCAGTTACTCAGGACAGGCCCGGGGAACTGAAGCTTTCTTT.

V is TRBV27 and J is TRBJ1-1, with a tentative D call TRBD1 (6 bases). Germline CDR1 and CDR2: MNHEY and SMNVEV (reference sequence). V lost 5 bases, J lost 4 bases, and 11 bases lay in between. This CDR3 spans 13 amino acids. CDR3 sequence (DNA): TGTGCCAGCAGTCCGCAGACAGGCACTGAAGCTTTCTTT. It codes for CASSPQTGTEAFF.

This chain uses TRBV6-4 with TRBJ1-5; D possibly corresponds to TRBD1 (5 bases). The germline V and J ends were trimmed by 4 bases and 3 bases, with 7 bases remaining between them. Germline V CDR1 and CDR2: MRHNA, SNTAGT. The CDR3 loop spans 13 amino acids. Written as DNA, the CDR3 is TGTGCCAGCAGTGCAGGGTTCAATCAGCCCCAGCATTTT. Protein sequence: CASSAGFNQPQHF.

The V call is TRBV24-1, the J call TRBJ1-2, with TRBD1 matching over 8 bases. V shed 3 bases and J 7 bases; nucleotides not matched to a gene: 9. There are 15 residues in the CDR3. The germline CDR1 and CDR2 sequences are KGHDR and SFDVKD. Here the CDR3 reads CATSDPLQGEFGYTF. CDR3 DNA: TGTGCCACCAGTGATCCCCTACAGGGGGAGTTTGGCTACACCTTC.

This chain uses TRBV19 with TRBJ2-5; perhaps TRBD2 as D (5 bases). V was cut by 3 bases and J by 2 bases, with 16 bases left in between. CDR1 LNHDA and CDR2 SQIVND come from the germline V gene (reference sequence). CDR3 length equals 16 residues. CDR3 DNA: TGTGCCAGTAGTATCACATCGAGTGGCGGGCAAGAGACCCAGTACTTC. It encodes CASSITSSGGQETQYF.

This sequence joins TRBV10-3 and TRBJ2-1, with TRBD2 matching over 8 bases. CDR1 and CDR2 (germline): ENHRY, SYGVKD. The CDR3 totals 15 residues. With 4 bases clipped from V and 4 bases from J, the junction kept 6 bases outside the gene matches. The CDR3 nucleotides read TGTGCCATCAGTGTCGTAGCGGGGATATACAATGAGCAGTTCTTC. Protein product: CAISVVAGIYNEQFF.

The chain joins TRBV2 to TRBJ1-2; possibly TRBD1 for D (5 bases). Trimming left V 5 bases short and J 8 bases short, with 18 bases between. Germline V gene data show CDR1 as SNHLY and CDR2 as FYNNEI. This CDR3 spans 14 amino acids. The CDR3 DNA follows: TGTGCCAGCAGTCAATTCCCGGGGCCGTCGGGCTACACCTTC. Translation: CASSQFPGPSGYTF.

This clone was observed a few times. The CDR3 DNA follows: TGTGCCAGCAGCTTAGGGGGAGTTGGCTCTGGAAACACCATATATTTT. It specifies CASSLGGVGSGNTIYF. The rearrangement uses TRBV7-3 and TRBJ1-3, with D perhaps TRBD1 (5 bases). This CDR3 is 16 amino acids long. Germline V gene data show CDR1 as SGHTA and CDR2 as FQGTGA. V was trimmed by 2 bases and J by 0 bases, leaving 11 bases between them.

The sample holds a few counts of this clone. This chain connects TRBV6-2 or TRBV6-3 to TRBJ2-3, with 9 bases that match TRBD1. The CDR3 runs to 13 residues. The V gene's germline CDR1 is MNHEY and CDR2 SVGEGT. J lost 8 bases, V lost 0 bases, and 0 bases had no gene match. The CDR3, as DNA: TGTGCCAGCAGTTACTCGGACAGGGGTACGCAGTATTTT. It codes for CASSYSDRGTQYF.

The chain is built from TRBV5-4 and TRBJ1-3; 8 bases line up with TRBD1. J lost 0 bases, V lost 4 bases, and 6 bases had no gene match. Germline CDR1 reads SGHNT; CDR2 reads YYREEE (reference sequence). The CDR3 has 16 residues. CDR3 sequence reads: CASSPGQGFSGNTIYF. The CDR3 DNA reads as TGTGCCAGCAGCCCAGGACAGGGTTTCTCTGGAAACACCATATATTTT.

The chain carries TRBV11-2 and TRBJ1-6, with D uncertain. V was shortened by 0 bases and J by 7 bases, with 10 bases between the two germline ends. This CDR3 region has 15 residues. In germline, CDR1 is SGHAT, CDR2 FQNNGV. CDR3 region: CASSLDWLGNSPLHF. CDR3 sequence (DNA): TGTGCCAGCAGCTTAGACTGGCTCGGGAATTCACCCCTCCACTTT.

The rearrangement joins TRBV5-5 to TRBJ1-5; TRBD1 might be the D (6 bases). V gave up 4 bases and J gave up 7 bases, with 18 bases separating them. The CDR3 spans 15 residues. CDR1 and CDR2 (germline): SGHKS, YYEKEE (reference sequence). CDR3 in amino acids: CASSPGAPQGQPQHF. CDR3 sequence (DNA): TGTGCCAGCAGCCCGGGGGCCCCTCAGGGACAGCCCCAGCATTTT.

This chain connects TRBV6-1 to TRBJ2-7, with 10 bases fitting TRBD1. The CDR3 sequence is 15 residues long. V dropped 2 bases and J dropped 4; count of bases not matched to a gene: 5. CDR1 MNHNS and CDR2 SASEGT come from the germline V gene. CDR3 in amino acids: CASSEWGTGAYEQYF. The DNA of the CDR3 is TGTGCCAGCAGTGAATGGGGGACAGGGGCTTACGAGCAGTACTTC.

This chain uses TRBV7-3 with TRBJ1-1; D gene ambiguous. CDR1 SGHTA and CDR2 FQGTGA come from the germline V gene. V was shortened by 2 bases and J by 1 base, with 11 bases between the two germline ends. This CDR3 region has 15 residues. The CDR3: CASSLGLAANTEAFF. The CDR3 nucleotides are TGTGCCAGCAGCTTAGGGTTGGCAGCGAACACTGAAGCTTTCTTT.

The chain uses TRBV7-2 and TRBJ1-1, with D perhaps TRBD1 (5 bases). Germline-derived CDR1 and CDR2 are SGHTA and FQGNSA. The CDR3 length is 14 residues. Trimming cost V 5 bases and J 3 bases, with 13 bases left between them. For the CDR3, the DNA is TGTGCCAGCAGCCTCCAGGGCCCCTACACTGAAGCTTTCTTT. It specifies CASSLQGPYTEAFF.

The J gene is TRBJ2-5, the V gene TRBV9, with 7 bases that match TRBD1. With 4 bases clipped from V and 5 bases from J, the junction kept 11 bases outside the gene matches. There are 15 residues in the CDR3. CDR1 SGDLS and CDR2 YYNGEE come from the germline V gene. The DNA of the CDR3 is TGTGCCAGCAGCAAAACACCGGGACAGAGGGAGACCCAGTACTTC. It codes for CASSKTPGQRETQYF.

The chain recombines TRBV30 with TRBJ1-1; 7 bases align to TRBD1. The trim removed 2 bases at V and 10 bases at J, leaving 7 bases unmatched. CDR1 is GTSNPN, CDR2 SVGIG, per germline (reference sequence). The CDR3 loop spans 12 amino acids. CDR3 DNA sequence: TGTGCCTGGAGTAGGGACAGTCGGCGAGCTTTCTTT. Its protein is CAWSRDSRRAFF.

This rearrangement joins TRBV28 to TRBJ2-1; no firm D call. The CDR3 totals 14 residues. Deletions cut 5 bases from V and 6 bases from J, with 14 bases between. Germline V gives CDR1 MDHEN, CDR2 SYDVKM. CDR3 amino acids: CASSKTSTINEQFF. The CDR3 DNA reads as TGTGCCAGCAGTAAGACATCCACCATCAATGAGCAGTTCTTC.

The chain links TRBV2 to TRBJ2-1, with D perhaps matching TRBD1 (6 bases). Germline-derived CDR1 and CDR2 are SNHLY and FYNNEI. This CDR3 has 13 residues. V lost 4 bases, J lost 4 bases, and 8 bases lay in between. The CDR3 DNA sequence: TGTGCCAGCAGTGCCGGACAGTACAATGAGCAGTTCTTC. This gives the protein CASSAGQYNEQFF.

The chain couples TRBV7-2 to TRBJ2-6; D perhaps matches TRBD1 (6 bases). Germline loops: CDR1 SGHTA, CDR2 FQGNSA. V lost 4 bases and J lost 4, with 17 bases in between. The CDR3 covers 17 residues. CDR3 residues: CASSSDSGFVGANVLTF. The DNA for the CDR3 is TGTGCCAGCAGCTCGGACAGTGGTTTTGTAGGGGCCAACGTCCTGACTTTC. Together with reference TRBV7-2 and TRBJ2-6, the CDR3 gives the full variable domain: GAGVSQSPSNKVTEKGKDVELRCDPISGHTALYWYRQSLGQGLEFLIYFQGNSAPDKSGLPSDRFSAERTGGSVSTLTIQRTQQEDSAVYLCASSSDSGFVGANVLTFGAGSRLTVL.

The V call is TRBV5-8, the J call TRBJ1-1; D is undetermined. Trimming removed 2 bases from V and 1 base from J, with 9 bases in between. CDR3 length: 14 residues. CDR1 and CDR2 from the germline V gene are SGHTS and YDEGEE. Here the CDR3 DNA reads TGTGCCAGCAGCTTCAGCTTGCAGAACACTGAAGCTTTCTTT. Its translation is CASSFSLQNTEAFF.

This chain links TRBV18 with TRBJ1-3; D gene unclear. CDR1 is KGHSH and CDR2 is LQKENI in the germline V gene. V was clipped by 3 bases and J by 4 bases, with 16 bases between them. The CDR3 has 16 amino acids. As DNA, the CDR3 is TGTGCCAGCTCACCTAAGGTCCAACGCGGAGGAAACACCATATATTTT. It is translated as CASSPKVQRGGNTIYF. The whole variable domain, filled in from reference TRBV18 and TRBJ1-3, reads NAGVMQNPRHLVRRRGQEARLRCSPMKGHSHVYWYRQLPEEGLKFMVYLQKENIIDESGMPKERFSAEFPKEGPSILRIQQVVRGDSAAYFCASSPKVQRGGNTIYFGEGSWLTVV.